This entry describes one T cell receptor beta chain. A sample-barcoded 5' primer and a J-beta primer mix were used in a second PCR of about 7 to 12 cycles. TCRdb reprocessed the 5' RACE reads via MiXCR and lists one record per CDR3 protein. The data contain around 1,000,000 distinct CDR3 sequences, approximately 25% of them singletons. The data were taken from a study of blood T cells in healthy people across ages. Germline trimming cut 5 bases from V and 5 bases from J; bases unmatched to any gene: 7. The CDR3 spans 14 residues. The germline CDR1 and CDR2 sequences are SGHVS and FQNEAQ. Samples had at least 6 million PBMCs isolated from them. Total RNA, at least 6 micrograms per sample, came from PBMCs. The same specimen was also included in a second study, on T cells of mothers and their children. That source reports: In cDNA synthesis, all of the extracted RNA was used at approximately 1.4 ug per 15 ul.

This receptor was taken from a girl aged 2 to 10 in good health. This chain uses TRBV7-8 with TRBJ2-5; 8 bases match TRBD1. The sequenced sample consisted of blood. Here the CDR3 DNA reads TGTGCCAGCAGCGAAAGACAGGGGACGGAGACCCAGTACTTC. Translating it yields CASSERQGTETQYF.